Sequencing of this T cell receptor beta chain was carried out in a study of OX40 agonist ivuxolimab in advanced cancers. Overall study context: The patients' treatment was ivuxolimab, an agonistic anti-OX40 (CD134) antibody.

Measured with immunoSEQ multiplex PCR; TCRdb has only the in-frame clones, and not every one. The data contain tens of thousands of clones, about 73% of them singletons. This CDR3 contains 15 residues. The V end was cut by 3 bases, the J end by 1 base, with 10 bases between. Germline lookup yields CDR1 MDHEN and CDR2 SYDVKM. This clone has only a few counts. Blood sampling was done at baseline, cycle 4 day 1, and cycle 7 day 1. The material sequenced was CD4+ or CD8+ T cells sorted from blood, taken in a trial of the OX40 agonist ivuxolimab. This sequence was found in an adult with an advanced solid tumor such as melanoma, head and neck, liver or kidney cancer. The V gene is TRBV28, the J gene TRBJ1-3; D gene ambiguous. CDR3 sequence: CASSLPFSSGNTIYF. The CDR3 bases are TGTGCCAGCAGTTTGCCCTTCAGTTCTGGAAACACCATATATTTT. The complete variable domain, with remaining parts taken from reference TRBV28 and TRBJ1-3, reads DVKVTQSSRYLVKRTGEKVFLECVQDMDHENMFWYRQDPGLGLRLIYFSYDVKMKEKGDIPEGYSVSREKKERFSLILESASTNQTSMYLCASSLPFSSGNTIYFGEGSWLTVV.